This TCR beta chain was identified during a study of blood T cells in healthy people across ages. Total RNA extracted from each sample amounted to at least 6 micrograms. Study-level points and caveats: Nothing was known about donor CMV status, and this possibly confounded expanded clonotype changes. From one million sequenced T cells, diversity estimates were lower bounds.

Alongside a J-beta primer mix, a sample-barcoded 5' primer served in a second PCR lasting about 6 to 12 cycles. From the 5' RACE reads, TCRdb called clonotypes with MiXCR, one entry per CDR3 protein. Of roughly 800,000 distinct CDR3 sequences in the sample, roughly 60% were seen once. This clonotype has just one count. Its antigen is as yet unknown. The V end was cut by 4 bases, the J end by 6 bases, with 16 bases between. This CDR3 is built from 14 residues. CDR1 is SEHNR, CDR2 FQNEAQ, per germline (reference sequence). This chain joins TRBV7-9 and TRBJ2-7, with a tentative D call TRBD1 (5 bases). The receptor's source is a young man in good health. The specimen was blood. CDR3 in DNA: TGTGCCAGCAGCTACCAAGCCCAGGGTGGCGAGCAGTACTTC. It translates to CASSYQAQGGEQYF. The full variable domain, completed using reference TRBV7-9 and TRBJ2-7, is DTGVSQNPRHKITKRGQNVTFRCDPISEHNRLYWYRQTLGQGPEFLTYFQNEAQLEKSRLLSDRFSAERPKGSFSTLEIQRTEQGDSAMYLCASSYQAQGGEQYFGPGTRLTVT.